This TCR beta chain was found in a study of blood T cell repertoires in COVID-19 (dated by TCRdb to 2019 to 2021). As for the study more broadly: The collaborator samples originated in the United States, Italy and Spain and spanned the acute and convalescent phases of COVID-19. The material from the prospective study consisted of cDNA or gDNA derived from T cells, B-cell-depleted T cells, or PBMCs. The dataset comprised deeply sampled blood TCRbeta repertoires from subjects exposed to, actively infected with, or recovered from COVID-19. The repertoires were released in a freely available public database meant as a resource for research on the immune response to SARS-CoV-2. Samples came from the ongoing ImmuneRACE study (first 160 participants) plus 1,254 subjects from 6 global collaborators. The sample metadata nearly always contained a de-identified subject ID, COVID-19 status, age in years and sex. Where available, HLA class I and class II types were obtained from metadata supplied by the sample provider rather than from assay-based typing. Study-wide findings and limitations: How much clinical and demographic metadata was included differed by source and by participant, and the metadata was provided uncurated.

This clone is a singleton in its sample. Its antigen specificity is not known. Within one base of it there is no much larger clone, and no base qualities were kept. TCRbeta CDR3 regions were amplified from genomic DNA using the immunoSEQ Assay, a bias-controlled multiplex PCR. As for the authors' bioinformatics: The number of nucleated cells in each sample was estimated from the amplification of reference gene primers within the assay. To quantify the absolute abundance of each unique TCRbeta CDR3 rearrangement, sequence reads were collapsed and filtered. Productive Simpson clonality was computed per sample as the square root of Simpson's diversity index over productive rearrangements. In TCRdb, the immuneACCESS table is reduced to in-frame sequences with V and J assigned. These tables do not hold every clone; where another copy was compared, an unresolved V gene accounts for under half, and the others remain unexplained. That table is the source of V, J and clone size, and D and trimming were worked out from the DNA. Counted in this sample were 100,000 to 150,000 clones; approximately 82% of them appeared once. Of the sample, 3.5% to 4% falls within the top ten clones.

CDR1 and CDR2 (MDHEN, SYDVKM) derive from the germline V gene. V has 5 bases trimmed and J has 8 bases trimmed; junction bases matching no gene number 1. Reading from cysteine to phenylalanine, the CDR3 counts 12 amino acids. Of the read, only the CDR3 DNA is kept; its 36 bases are in frame from base 1. Each collaborating institution followed its own protocols to collect whole blood in K2EDTA tubes. For TCRbeta analysis, collaborators shipped samples in one of three forms: frozen whole blood, isolated PBMCs, or DNA extracted from either of those sample types. The chain couples TRBV28 to TRBJ1-5; 9 middle bases align to TRBD1. Source material: peripheral blood. The clonotype comes from a woman between 50 and 59 years old with acute or convalescent COVID-19. The DNA sequence reads TGTGCCAGCAGTGGGACAGGGAAGCCCCAGCATTTT. Translation gives CASSGTGKPQHF.